A selection of T cell receptor beta chains follows, all from one sample in a study of blood T cell repertoires in COVID-19. TCRdb's copy holds only in-frame clones and misses some; the assay was immunoSEQ multiplex PCR. Among approximately 53,000 clones listed, roughly 87% were seen once. The sample was peripheral blood. The receptor source for this set is an elderly woman with COVID-19, enrolled during active disease. The CDR3 runs from the conserved cysteine through the conserved F or W. D genes are given only for firm matches. A row's size may be missing; if present it is once, few, many or a size class.

.,TRBJ2-1,.,TRBV11-2,CASRGLVNEQFF,TGTGCCAGCCGGGGACTTGTCAATGAGCAGTTCTTC
.,TRBJ1-1,few,TRBV6-6,CAGGVGNTEAFF,TGTGCCGGGGGGGTTGGGAACACTGAAGCTTTCTTT
TRBD2,TRBJ2-5,.,TRBV13,CASSTWTSGVETQYF,TGTGCCAGCAGCACCTGGACTAGCGGGGTAGAGACCCAGTACTTC
.,TRBJ1-5,.,TRBV6-1,CASSELRAPQPQHF,TGTGCCAGCAGTGAACTCAGGGCTCCCCAGCCCCAGCATTTT
TRBD1,TRBJ1-6,.,TRBV13,CASSLGRGSSYNSPLHF,TGTGCCAGCAGCTTAGGCAGGGGGAGCTCCTATAATTCACCCCTCCACTTT
TRBD1,TRBJ1-2,.,TRBV27,CASSPGRDSYGYTF,TGTGCCAGCAGTCCCGGCCGGGACAGCTATGGCTACACCTTC
TRBD1,TRBJ2-3,.,TRBV9,CASSGGGTRTDTQYF,TGTGCCAGCAGCGGAGGGGGCACCCGCACAGATACGCAGTATTTT
.,TRBJ1-5,.,TRBV6-1,CASSGKSLDKNQPQHF,TGTGCCAGCAGTGGGAAATCCTTGGACAAAAATCAGCCCCAGCATTTT
TRBD1,TRBJ1-2,.,TRBV30,CAWSAGRDSYGYTF,TGTGCCTGGAGTGCGGGCCGGGACAGCTATGGCTACACCTTC
.,TRBJ2-1,.,TRBV6-1,CASSEGTARNEQFF,TGTGCCAGCAGTGAAGGGACAGCCCGCAATGAGCAGTTCTTC
.,TRBJ2-2,.,TRBV10-1,CASSQNTGELFF,TGCGCCAGCAGTCAAAACACCGGGGAGCTGTTTTTT
.,TRBJ1-2,.,TRBV5-1,CASSLQVSGFVDGYTF,TGCGCCAGCAGCCTCCAGGTGTCGGGGTTTGTTGATGGCTACACCTTC
.,TRBJ2-6,.,TRBV30,CAWSVRGGTGANVLTF,TGTGCCTGGAGTGTTAGGGGGGGGACCGGGGCCAACGTCCTGACTTTC
.,TRBJ2-5,.,TRBV18,CASSPQGAGIQETQYF,TGTGCCAGCTCACCTCAGGGCGCAGGCATCCAGGAGACCCAGTACTTC
TRBD1,TRBJ2-5,.,TRBV15,CATSRERRDSQETQYF,TGTGCCACCAGCAGAGAGCGACGGGACAGTCAAGAGACCCAGTACTTC
TRBD2,TRBJ2-7,.,TRBV2,CASSHLAVPAYEQYF,TGTGCCAGCAGTCACCTAGCGGTTCCTGCCTACGAGCAGTACTTC
.,TRBJ2-1,.,TRBV11-2,CASSPTGAEQFF,TGTGCCAGCAGCCCGACAGGAGCCGAGCAGTTCTTC
TRBD1,TRBJ1-5,.,TRBV2,CASTIRGPNQPQHF,TGTGCCAGCACGATCAGGGGGCCCAATCAGCCCCAGCATTTT
TRBD2,TRBJ2-5,.,TRBV29-1,CSVASYREAQYF,TGCAGCGTCGCCTCTTACCGGGAGGCCCAGTACTTC
TRBD1,TRBJ1-1,.,TRBV30,CAWGTGENTEAFF,TGTGCCTGGGGGACAGGTGAGAACACTGAAGCTTTCTTT
.,TRBJ1-2,.,TRBV27,CASSLGFGSGPGNYGYTF,TGTGCCAGCAGTTTGGGATTCGGTTCAGGGCCGGGCAATTATGGCTACACCTTC
TRBD1,TRBJ1-1,.,TRBV12-5,CASGSPREGANTEAFF,TGTGCTAGTGGTTCACCCCGGGAGGGGGCAAACACTGAAGCTTTCTTT
.,TRBJ1-1,.,TRBV5-1,CASSTDQGNTEAFF,TGCGCCAGCAGTACCGACCAGGGGAACACTGAAGCTTTCTTT
.,TRBJ1-1,once,TRBV25-1,CASTSRALNTEAFF,TGTGCCAGCACCTCGAGGGCTCTGAACACTGAAGCTTTCTTT
.,TRBJ1-1,.,TRBV6-5,CASSYRSGNTEAFF,TGTGCCAGCAGTTACCGGTCAGGGAACACTGAAGCTTTCTTT
TRBD1,TRBJ1-2,few,TRBV5-1,CASSLTDRNYGYTF,TGCGCCAGCAGCTTAACGGACAGGAACTATGGCTACACCTTC
.,TRBJ1-1,.,TRBV19,CASSLSTGGLSFF,TGTGCCAGTAGTCTAAGTACGGGGGGGTTGTCTTTCTTT
TRBD1,TRBJ2-5,.,TRBV27,CASFGQGVGETQYF,TGTGCCAGCTTCGGACAGGGGGTTGGGGAGACCCAGTACTTC